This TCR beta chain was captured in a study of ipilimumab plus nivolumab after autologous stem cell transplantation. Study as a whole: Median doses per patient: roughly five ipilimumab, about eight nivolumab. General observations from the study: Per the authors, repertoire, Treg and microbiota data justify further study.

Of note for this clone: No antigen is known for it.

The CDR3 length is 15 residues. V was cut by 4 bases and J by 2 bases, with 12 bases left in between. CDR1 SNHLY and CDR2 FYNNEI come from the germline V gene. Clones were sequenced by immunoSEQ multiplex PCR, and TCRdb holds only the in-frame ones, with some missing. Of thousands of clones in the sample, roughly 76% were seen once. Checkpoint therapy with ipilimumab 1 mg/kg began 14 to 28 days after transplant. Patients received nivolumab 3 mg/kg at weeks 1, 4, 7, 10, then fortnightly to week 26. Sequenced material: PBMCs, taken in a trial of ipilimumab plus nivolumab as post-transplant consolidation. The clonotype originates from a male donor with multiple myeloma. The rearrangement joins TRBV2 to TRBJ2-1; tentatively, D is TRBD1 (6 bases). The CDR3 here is CASSAGTPAYNEQFF. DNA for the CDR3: TGTGCCAGCAGTGCCGGGACACCCGCCTACAATGAGCAGTTCTTC.